This T cell receptor (beta chain) derives from a study of T cells in Graves' hyperthyroidism and ophthalmopathy. The CDR3 loop spans 12 amino acids. Between the trimmed V and J ends, which lost 3 bases and 7 bases, there was a span of 10 bases. CDR1 and CDR2 from the germline V gene are SGHNT and YYREEE (reference sequence). Thyroid ultrasound and orbital computed tomography, with clinical symptoms and serum thyroxine and TRAb, informed diagnoses. Extraction of PBMCs used roughly 9.3 ml of fresh peripheral blood. Authors of the study amplified TCR beta CDR3 regions from RNA transcripts. HTBI primers drove first-round RT-PCR of the TCR CDR3. TCRdb re-derived calls from the multiplex PCR reads in MiXCR, one entry per CDR3 protein. Counted here are roughly 800,000 distinct CDR3 sequences, 38% occurring once; the ten biggest clones make up 8.9%. The sample holds many counts of this clonotype. Its matching antigen is unknown.

The study's findings and limits: Ophthalmopathy stood apart from stable hyperthyroidism in a 13 V-J model.

V gene TRBV5-4 combines with J gene TRBJ1-1, with D possibly matching TRBD1 (5 bases). The receptor comes from a man younger than 35 with Graves' hyperthyroidism. Sequencing was carried out using blood. CDR3: CASSSWGREAFF. CDR3 coding DNA: TGTGCCAGCAGCTCGTGGGGCCGTGAAGCTTTCTTT.